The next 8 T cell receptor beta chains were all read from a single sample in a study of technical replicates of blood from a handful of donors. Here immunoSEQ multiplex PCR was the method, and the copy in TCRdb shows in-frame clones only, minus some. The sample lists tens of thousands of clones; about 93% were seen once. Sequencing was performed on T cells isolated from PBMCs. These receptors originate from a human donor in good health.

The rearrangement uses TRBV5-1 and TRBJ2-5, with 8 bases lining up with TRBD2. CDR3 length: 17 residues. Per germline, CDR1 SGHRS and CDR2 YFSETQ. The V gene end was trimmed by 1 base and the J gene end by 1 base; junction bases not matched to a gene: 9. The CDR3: CASSLLGIAGTQETQYF. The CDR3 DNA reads TGCGCCAGCAGCTTGCTCGGAATAGCGGGAACCCAAGAGACCCAGTACTTC. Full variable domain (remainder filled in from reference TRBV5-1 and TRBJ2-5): KAGVTQTPRYLIKTRGQQVTLSCSPISGHRSVSWYQQTPGQGLQFLFEYFSETQRNKGNFPGRFSGRQFSNSRSEMNVSTLELGDSALYLCASSLLGIAGTQETQYFGPGTRLLVL.

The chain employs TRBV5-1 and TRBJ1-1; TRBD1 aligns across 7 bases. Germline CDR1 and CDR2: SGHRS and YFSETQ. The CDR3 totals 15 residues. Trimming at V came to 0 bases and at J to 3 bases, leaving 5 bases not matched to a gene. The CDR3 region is CASSLGQGGYTEAFF. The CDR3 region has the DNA TGCGCCAGCAGCTTGGGACAGGGAGGTTACACTGAAGCTTTCTTT.

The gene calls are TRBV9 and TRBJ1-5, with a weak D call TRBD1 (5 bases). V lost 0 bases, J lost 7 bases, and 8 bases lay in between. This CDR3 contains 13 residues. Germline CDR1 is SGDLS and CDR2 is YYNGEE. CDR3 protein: CASSVGWGQPQHF. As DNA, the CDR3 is TGTGCCAGCAGCGTAGGTTGGGGCCAGCCCCAGCATTTT. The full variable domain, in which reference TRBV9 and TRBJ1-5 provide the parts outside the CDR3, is DSGVTQTPKHLITATGQRVTLRCSPRSGDLSVYWYQQSLDQGLQFLIQYYNGEERAKGNILERFSAQQFPDLHSELNLSSLELGDSALYFCASSVGWGQPQHFGDGTRLSIL.

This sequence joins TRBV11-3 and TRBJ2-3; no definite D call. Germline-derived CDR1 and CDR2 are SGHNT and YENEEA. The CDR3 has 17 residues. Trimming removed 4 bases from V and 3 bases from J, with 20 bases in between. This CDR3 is CASSSTSTSQATDTQYF. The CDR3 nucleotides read TGTGCCAGCAGCTCCACTTCCACAAGCCAGGCTACAGATACGCAGTATTTT.

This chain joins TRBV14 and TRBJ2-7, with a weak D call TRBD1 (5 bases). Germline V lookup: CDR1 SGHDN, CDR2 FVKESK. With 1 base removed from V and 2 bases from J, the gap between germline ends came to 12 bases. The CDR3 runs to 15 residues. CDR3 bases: TGTGCCAGCAGCCAAGCCCCCGCAGGGCCCTACGAGCAGTACTTC. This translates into CASSQAPAGPYEQYF.

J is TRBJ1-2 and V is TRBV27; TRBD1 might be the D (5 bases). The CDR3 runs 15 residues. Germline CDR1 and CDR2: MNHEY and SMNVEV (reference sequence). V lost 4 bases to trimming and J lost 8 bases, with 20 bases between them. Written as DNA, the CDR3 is TGTGCCAGCAGTTCCTACTATGATCGGGGGTCCGGCTACACCTTC. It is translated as CASSSYYDRGSGYTF.

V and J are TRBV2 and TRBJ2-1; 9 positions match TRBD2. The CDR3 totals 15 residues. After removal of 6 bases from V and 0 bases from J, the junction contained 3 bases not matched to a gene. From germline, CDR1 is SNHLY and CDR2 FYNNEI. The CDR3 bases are TGTGCCAGCAGGGAGCGGGAGGCCTCCTACAATGAGCAGTTCTTC. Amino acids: CASREREASYNEQFF.

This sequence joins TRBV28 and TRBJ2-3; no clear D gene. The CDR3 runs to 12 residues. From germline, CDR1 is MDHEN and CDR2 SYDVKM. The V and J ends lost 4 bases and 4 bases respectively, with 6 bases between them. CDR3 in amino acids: CASSSLADTQYF. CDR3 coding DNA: TGTGCCAGCAGTTCCCTAGCAGATACGCAGTATTTT.